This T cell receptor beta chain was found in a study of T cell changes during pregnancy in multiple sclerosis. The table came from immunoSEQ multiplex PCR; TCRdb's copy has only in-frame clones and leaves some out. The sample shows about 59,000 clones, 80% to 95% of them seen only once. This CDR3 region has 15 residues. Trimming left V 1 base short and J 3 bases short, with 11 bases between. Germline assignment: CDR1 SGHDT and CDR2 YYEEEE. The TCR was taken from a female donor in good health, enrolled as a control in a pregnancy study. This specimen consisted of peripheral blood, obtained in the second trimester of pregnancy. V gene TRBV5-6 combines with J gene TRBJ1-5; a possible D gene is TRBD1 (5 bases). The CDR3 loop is CASSLIGATNQPQHF. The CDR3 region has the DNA TGTGCCAGCAGCTTGATAGGGGCAACCAATCAGCCCCAGCATTTT. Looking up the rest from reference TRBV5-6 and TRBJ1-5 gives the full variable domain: DAGVTQSPTHLIKTRGQQVTLRCSPKSGHDTVSWYQQALGQGPQFIFQYYEEEERQRGNFPDRFSGHQFPNYSSELNVNALLLGDSALYLCASSLIGATNQPQHFGDGTRLSIL.